These 21 T cell receptor beta chains came from one sample sequenced in a study of monozygotic twins with cystic fibrosis (dated by TCRdb to the early 2020s). Receptors were amplified or captured by the immunoSEQ multiplex PCR assay. Not all clones reach the TCRdb copy of this immuneACCESS table, which keeps in-frame sequences only. Checked studies attribute under half of the gap to unresolved V genes and leave the rest unexplained. For this sample there are fewer than 20,000 clones; almost 97% appear just once. 0.62% of the sample lies in the top ten. The sequencing sample was made of blood. The receptors originated from a girl aged 2 to 10 with cystic fibrosis.

The CDR3 here is CASSPRTSVGETQYF. CDR3 nucleotide sequence: TGTGCCAGCTCCCCCCGGACTAGCGTTGGAGAGACCCAGTACTTC. The chain uses TRBV18 and TRBJ2-5; 9 positions agree with TRBD2. Germline loops: CDR1 KGHSH, CDR2 LQKENI. This CDR3 is 15 amino acids long. Germline trimming cut 6 bases from V and 4 bases from J; bases unmatched to any gene: 9. Full variable domain (missing parts from reference TRBV18 and TRBJ2-5): NAGVMQNPRHLVRRRGQEARLRCSPMKGHSHVYWYRQLPEEGLKFMVYLQKENIIDESGMPKERFSAEFPKEGPSILRIQQVVRGDSAAYFCASSPRTSVGETQYFGPGTRLLVL.

This clone is a singleton in its sample. This chain joins TRBV6-5 and TRBJ1-1; D is perhaps TRBD1 (5 bases). The V end was cut by 1 base, the J end by 5 bases, with 17 bases between. Looked up from germline, CDR1 is MNHEY and CDR2 is SVGAGI. The CDR3 length is 16 residues. The CDR3 here is CASSYFPGGAPTEAFF. The CDR3 DNA is TGTGCCAGCAGTTACTTCCCGGGTGGGGCGCCGACTGAAGCTTTCTTT.

The V gene is TRBV6-6, the J gene TRBJ1-5, with D possibly matching TRBD1 (5 bases). This CDR3 is built from 12 residues. CDR1 is MNHNY and CDR2 is SVGAGI in the germline V gene (reference sequence). In DNA, the CDR3 is TGTGCATCGGGTCGGGGGATCCAGCCCCAGCATTTT. Residues: CASGRGIQPQHF.

The chain links TRBV4-1 to TRBJ1-4, with no clear D. The V gene's germline CDR1 is MGHRA and CDR2 YSYEKL. CDR3 size: 16 residues. V was pared by 1 base and J by 12 bases, with 21 bases between. This CDR3 is CASSQAPDGPGVELFF. The CDR3 nucleotides are TGCGCCAGCAGCCAAGCGCCCGACGGACCTGGAGTCGAACTGTTTTTT.

The chain combines TRBV27 with TRBJ1-3, with D possibly TRBD1 on 6 matching bases. Germline V gives CDR1 MNHEY, CDR2 SMNVEV (reference sequence). This CDR3 is 14 amino acids long. V lost 8 bases, J lost 0 bases, and 11 bases lay in between. CDR3 sequence reads: CASARGISGNTIYF. The CDR3 coding sequence is TGTGCCAGCGCCAGGGGTATCTCTGGAAACACCATATATTTT.

J is TRBJ1-3 and V is TRBV9; D gene ambiguous. With 3 bases removed from V and 0 bases from J, the gap between germline ends came to 10 bases. The CDR3 is 15 residues long. The germline CDR1 and CDR2 sequences are SGDLS and YYNGEE. For the CDR3, the DNA is TGTGCCAGCAGCGCCTCACCATTCTCTGGAAACACCATATATTTT. Protein: CASSASPFSGNTIYF.

This clone has a single count. The gene calls are TRBV4-3 and TRBJ2-7, with a weak D call TRBD2 (6 bases). Germline V CDR1 and CDR2: LGHNA, YSLEER. V was pared by 4 bases and J by 0 bases, with 13 bases between. The CDR3 covers 15 residues. As DNA, the CDR3 is TGCGCCAGCAGCCTCCTCCGGGACTCCTCCTACGAGCAGTACTTC. Translating it yields CASSLLRDSSYEQYF.

The gene calls are TRBV19 and TRBJ2-1; D is ambiguous. CDR1 is LNHDA and CDR2 is SQIVND in the germline V gene (reference sequence). Trimming stripped 3 bases from V and 3 bases from J, with 9 bases between. This CDR3 spans 14 amino acids. CDR3: CASSIGSGYNEQFF. The CDR3 region has the DNA TGTGCCAGTAGTATCGGTTCGGGCTACAATGAGCAGTTCTTC.

This sequence joins TRBV27 and TRBJ2-7; the D is unclear. CDR1 is MNHEY and CDR2 is SMNVEV in the germline V gene (reference sequence). The CDR3 spans 13 residues. Trimming took 3 bases from V and 3 from J, leaving 9 bases between them. This CDR3 is CASSFGRLYEQYF. The CDR3 nucleotides read TGTGCCAGCAGTTTTGGCAGGCTCTACGAGCAGTACTTC.

In nucleotides, the CDR3 is TGTGCCAGCAGTTACAGGGCAGGGGAGAACACCGGGGAGCTGTTTTTT. This translates into CASSYRAGENTGELFF. The chain is built from TRBV6-6 and TRBJ2-2; a weak D match, TRBD1 (6 bases). The ends were cut back, 2 bases at V and 1 base at J, with 11 bases in the middle. This CDR3 contains 16 residues. Germline CDR1 MNHNY, CDR2 SVGAGI (reference sequence).

J is TRBJ2-3 and V is TRBV7-2; 9 nucleotides match TRBD2. The length of the CDR3 is 17 residues. Germline V gives CDR1 SGHTA, CDR2 FQGNSA. The V segment lost 8 bases and the J segment 6 bases; nucleotides outside the gene matches: 18. For the CDR3, the DNA is TGTGCCAGCCGACGGGCCCCTTGGCGGGGGGGCGGCGATACGCAGTATTTT. Translated, it gives CASRRAPWRGGGDTQYF.

The chain carries TRBV11-2 and TRBJ2-7; TRBD2 aligns across 8 bases. The CDR3 has 19 residues. V shed 5 bases, J shed 0 bases, and the junction held 18 bases outside the gene matches. From germline, CDR1 is SGHAT and CDR2 FQNNGV. The CDR3 DNA follows: TGTGCCAGCAGCCCATGGGGGGTTAGCGGGGTAGTCCGCTCCTACGAGCAGTACTTC. Translation: CASSPWGVSGVVRSYEQYF.

This clone was recorded once. The chain carries TRBV27 and TRBJ2-1; 9 bases match TRBD2. With V trimmed by 10 bases and J by 12 bases, 19 bases remained unmatched. The length of the CDR3 is 15 residues. Germline V lookup: CDR1 MNHEY, CDR2 SMNVEV (reference sequence). CDR3 region: CATFPRGTSRLLQFF. Here the CDR3 DNA reads TGTGCCACCTTCCCCCGCGGGACTAGCCGGCTATTGCAGTTCTTC.

This chain uses TRBV5-4 with TRBJ2-1; D remains ambiguous. The V end was cut by 0 bases, the J end by 13 bases, with 8 bases between. The CDR3 runs to 11 residues. The V gene's germline CDR1 is SGHNT and CDR2 YYREEE (reference sequence). Here the CDR3 reads CASSLGLVQFF. In nucleotides, the CDR3 is TGTGCCAGCAGCTTGGGCCTTGTCCAGTTCTTC.

The chain recombines TRBV27 with TRBJ2-1; D uncertain. Trimming took off 3 bases at V and 10 bases at J, with 13 bases between the two ends. This CDR3 is 13 amino acids long. Per the germline V gene, CDR1 is MNHEY and CDR2 is SMNVEV (reference sequence). CDR3 amino acids: CASSLGKLTEQFF. The DNA of the CDR3 is TGTGCCAGCAGTTTGGGCAAGCTTACGGAGCAGTTCTTC.

The chain combines TRBV5-5 with TRBJ1-2, with no clear D. This CDR3 contains 13 residues. CDR1 and CDR2 from the germline V gene are SGHKS and YYEKEE (reference sequence). V was trimmed by 4 bases and J by 1 base, leaving 8 bases between them. CDR3 protein: CASSTLFNYGYTF. CDR3 coding DNA: TGTGCCAGCAGCACTCTATTTAACTATGGCTACACCTTC.

The rearrangement links TRBV6-5 to TRBJ1-1, with TRBD1 as a possible D gene (5 bases). V lost 0 bases, J lost 1 base, and 12 bases lay in between. The length of the CDR3 is 16 residues. Germline CDR1 and CDR2: MNHEY and SVGAGI. CDR3 amino acids: CASSYSPGLRNTEAFF. CDR3 DNA sequence: TGTGCCAGCAGTTACTCGCCGGGGCTCCGGAACACTGAAGCTTTCTTT.

The V and J genes are TRBV6-5 and TRBJ1-1; no definite D call. Germline V lookup: CDR1 MNHEY, CDR2 SVGAGI. V was cut by 6 bases and J by 1 base, with 9 bases left in between. The length of the CDR3 is 13 residues. The CDR3 protein is CASSHTGNTEAFF. CDR3 bases: TGTGCCAGCAGCCACACGGGGAACACTGAAGCTTTCTTT.

This chain connects TRBV7-9 to TRBJ2-7, with a weak D call TRBD1 (5 bases). In germline, CDR1 is SEHNR, CDR2 FQNEAQ (reference sequence). Trimming stripped 2 bases from V and 2 bases from J, with 7 bases between. There are 13 residues in the CDR3. The CDR3 DNA is TGTGCCAGCAGCTTACAGGGTACCTACGAGCAGTACTTC. It is translated as CASSLQGTYEQYF.

V is TRBV5-6 and J is TRBJ1-1; D is unclear. This CDR3 region has 11 residues. V was shortened by 5 bases and J by 4 bases, with 6 bases between the two germline ends. From germline, CDR1 is SGHDT and CDR2 YYEEEE. DNA for the CDR3: TGTGCCAGCAGGTTTCGCACTGAAGCTTTCTTT. Protein: CASRFRTEAFF.

This chain links TRBV5-1 with TRBJ2-2; 8 positions agree with TRBD2. CDR1 is SGHRS, CDR2 YFSETQ, per germline. The CDR3 covers 13 residues. The junction had 2 bases not matched to a gene; V was cut back by 4 bases and J by 6 bases. The CDR3 loop reads CASSAGGAGELFF. DNA for the CDR3: TGCGCCAGCAGCGCCGGGGGGGCCGGGGAGCTGTTTTTT.